One and the same sample provided the 7 T cell receptor beta chains below, sequenced in a study of T cell responses to AZD1222 COVID-19 vaccine. Repertoires were generated with immunoSEQ multiplex PCR, while TCRdb's copy carries only in-frame clones and drops some. The profile shows approximately 150,000 clones, roughly 90% of them singletons. Source: peripheral blood, taken 28 days after the second dose of the MenACWY control vaccine. Receptors originate from an adult who received the MenACWY meningococcal vaccine as a control.

The J gene is TRBJ1-2, the V gene TRBV7-9; a possible D gene is TRBD1 (6 bases). V lost 3 bases and J lost 0, with 14 bases in between. The CDR3 loop spans 16 amino acids. Germline V gene data show CDR1 as SEHNR and CDR2 as FQNEAQ (reference sequence). The CDR3 bases are TGTGCCAGCAGCTTGACAGGACGGACCCCTAACTATGGCTACACCTTC. This gives the protein CASSLTGRTPNYGYTF.

V gene TRBV5-1 combines with J gene TRBJ2-3; possibly TRBD1 for D (5 bases). Trimming removed 4 bases from V and 2 bases from J, with 11 bases in between. Germline V lookup: CDR1 SGHRS, CDR2 YFSETQ. CDR3 length equals 14 residues. CDR3 in amino acids: CASSQGAHTDTQYF. CDR3 in DNA: TGCGCCAGCAGCCAAGGGGCACACACAGATACGCAGTATTTT.

V usage is TRBV30 and J usage is TRBJ2-2; D is undetermined. Between the trimmed V and J ends, which lost 5 bases and 2 bases, there was a span of 9 bases. The CDR3 is 13 residues long. Looked up from germline, CDR1 is GTSNPN and CDR2 is SVGIG (reference sequence). The CDR3: CAWADGNTGELFF. In DNA, the CDR3 is TGTGCCTGGGCGGACGGAAACACCGGGGAGCTGTTTTTT.

This clone was counted once. The rearrangement links TRBV12-3 or TRBV12-4 to TRBJ2-1; no definite D call. The V end lost 0 bases, the J end lost 6 bases, and 6 bases lay between the germline ends. CDR3 length: 13 residues. The CDR3 spells CASSLASLNEQFF. CDR3 nucleotide sequence: TGTGCCAGCAGTTTAGCGAGCCTCAATGAGCAGTTCTTC.

The chain links TRBV7-2 to TRBJ2-6; D remains unclear. Deletions cut 1 base from V and 4 bases from J, with 2 bases between. This CDR3 has 13 amino acids. Germline CDR1 reads SGHTA; CDR2 reads FQGNSA. The CDR3 DNA follows: TGTGCCAGCAGCTTAGTCGGGGCCAACGTCCTGACTTTC. Its protein is CASSLVGANVLTF.

This clone was seen only once. The chain recombines TRBV25-1 with TRBJ1-3, with D possibly being TRBD1 (5 bases). The V end was cut by 1 base, the J end by 2 bases, with 6 bases between. This CDR3 spans 14 amino acids. Germline CDR1 MGHDK, CDR2 SYGVNS. The CDR3 DNA reads TGTGCCAGCAGTGAATGGGGCGCTGGAAACACCATATATTTT. Translating it yields CASSEWGAGNTIYF.

The V gene is TRBV7-6, the J gene TRBJ1-6, with 9 bases fitting TRBD1. The V and J ends lost 5 bases and 7 bases, in that order; junction bases with no gene match: 6. Germline V CDR1 and CDR2: SGHVS, FNYEAQ. The CDR3 runs 15 residues. The CDR3 DNA reads as TGTGCCAGCAGCCCGACAGGGGGGGTCAATTCACCCCTCCACTTT. Translation: CASSPTGGVNSPLHF.